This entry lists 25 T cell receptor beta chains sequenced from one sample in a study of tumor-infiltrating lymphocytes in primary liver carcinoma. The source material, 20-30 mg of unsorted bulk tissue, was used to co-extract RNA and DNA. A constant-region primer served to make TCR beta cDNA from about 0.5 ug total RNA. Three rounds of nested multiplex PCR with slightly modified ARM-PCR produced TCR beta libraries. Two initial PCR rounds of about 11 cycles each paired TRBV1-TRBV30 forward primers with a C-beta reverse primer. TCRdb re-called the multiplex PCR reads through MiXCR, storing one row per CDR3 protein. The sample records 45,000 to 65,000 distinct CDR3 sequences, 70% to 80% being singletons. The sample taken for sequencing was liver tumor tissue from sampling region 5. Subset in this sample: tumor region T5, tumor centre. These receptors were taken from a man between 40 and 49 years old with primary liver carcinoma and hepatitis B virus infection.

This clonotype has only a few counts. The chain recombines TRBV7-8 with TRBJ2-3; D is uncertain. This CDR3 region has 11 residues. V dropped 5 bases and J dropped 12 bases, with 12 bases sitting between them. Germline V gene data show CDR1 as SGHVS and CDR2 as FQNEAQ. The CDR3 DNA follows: TGTGCCAGCAGCCCCTCGTTTGGACAGTATTTT. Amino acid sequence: CASSPSFGQYF.

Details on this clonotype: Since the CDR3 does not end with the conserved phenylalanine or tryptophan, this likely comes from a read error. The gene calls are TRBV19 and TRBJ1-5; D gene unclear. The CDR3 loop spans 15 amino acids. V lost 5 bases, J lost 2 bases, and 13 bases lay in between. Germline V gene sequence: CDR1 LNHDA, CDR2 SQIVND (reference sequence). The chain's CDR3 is CASSLSKLGNQPQHS. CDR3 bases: TGTGCCAGTAGTTTGTCAAAGCTCGGCAATCAGCCCCAGCATTCT.

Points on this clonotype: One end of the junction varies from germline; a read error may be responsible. The CDR3 spells CSVRHLGTGISEQFF. CDR3 nucleotides: TGCAGTGTTAGACACTTGGGGACAGGGATCTCTGAGCAGTTCTTC. The rearrangement links TRBV20-1 to TRBJ2-1, with 9 positions matching TRBD1. The CDR3 contains 15 residues. In germline, CDR1 is DFQATT, CDR2 SNEGSKA (reference sequence).

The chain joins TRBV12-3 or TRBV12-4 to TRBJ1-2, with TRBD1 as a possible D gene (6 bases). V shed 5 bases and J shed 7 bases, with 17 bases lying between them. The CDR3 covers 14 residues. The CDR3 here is CASSGGGRGFGYTF. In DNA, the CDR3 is TGTGCCAGCAGTGGGGGGGGCAGGGGATTTGGCTACACCTTC.

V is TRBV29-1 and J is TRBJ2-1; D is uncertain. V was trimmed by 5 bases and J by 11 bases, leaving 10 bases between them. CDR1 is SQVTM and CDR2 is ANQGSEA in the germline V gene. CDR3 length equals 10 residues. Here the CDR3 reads CSVLGCKQFF. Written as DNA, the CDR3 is TGCAGCGTTCTGGGGTGTAAGCAGTTCTTC.

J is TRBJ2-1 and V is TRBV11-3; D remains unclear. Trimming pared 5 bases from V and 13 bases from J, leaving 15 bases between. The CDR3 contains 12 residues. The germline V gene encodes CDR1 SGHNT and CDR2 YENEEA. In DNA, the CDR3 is TGTGCCAGCAGCCTAAATGCCAACGACCAGTTCTTC. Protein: CASSLNANDQFF.

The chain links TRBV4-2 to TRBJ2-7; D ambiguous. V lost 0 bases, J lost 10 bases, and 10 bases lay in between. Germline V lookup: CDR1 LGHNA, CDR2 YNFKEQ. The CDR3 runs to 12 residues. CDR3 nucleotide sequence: TGTGCCAGCAGCCAAGATCGTAATGATCAGTACTTC. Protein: CASSQDRNDQYF.

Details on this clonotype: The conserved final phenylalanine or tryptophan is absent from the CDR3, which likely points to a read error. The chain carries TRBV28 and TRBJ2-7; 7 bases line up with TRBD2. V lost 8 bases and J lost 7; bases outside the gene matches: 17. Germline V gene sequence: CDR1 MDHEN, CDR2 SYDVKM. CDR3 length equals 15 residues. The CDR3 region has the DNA TGTGCCAGCGGACTCCCTCCGGCGGGAGAAGAGGAGCAGTACCTC. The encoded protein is CASGLPPAGEEEQYL.

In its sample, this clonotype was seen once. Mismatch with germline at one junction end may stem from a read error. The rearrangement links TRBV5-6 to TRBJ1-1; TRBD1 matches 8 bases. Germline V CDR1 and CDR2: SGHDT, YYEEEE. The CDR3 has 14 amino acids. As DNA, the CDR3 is TGTGCCTGCAGCACACGACAGGGGCGGACTGAAGCTTTCTTT. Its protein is CACSTRQGRTEAFF.

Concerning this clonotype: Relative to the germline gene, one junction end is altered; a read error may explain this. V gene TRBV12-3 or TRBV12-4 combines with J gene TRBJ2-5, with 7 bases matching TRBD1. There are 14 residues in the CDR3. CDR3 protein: CASTQGQSQGTQYF. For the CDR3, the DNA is TGTGCCAGCACTCAGGGACAGTCCCAAGGGACCCAGTATTTC.

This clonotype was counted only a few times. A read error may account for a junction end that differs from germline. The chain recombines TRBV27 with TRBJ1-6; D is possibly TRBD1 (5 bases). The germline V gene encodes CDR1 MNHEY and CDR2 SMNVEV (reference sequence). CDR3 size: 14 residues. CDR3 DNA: TGTGCCAGCAGTTTGGGGCCCTATAATACACCCCTCCACTTT. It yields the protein CASSLGPYNTPLHF.

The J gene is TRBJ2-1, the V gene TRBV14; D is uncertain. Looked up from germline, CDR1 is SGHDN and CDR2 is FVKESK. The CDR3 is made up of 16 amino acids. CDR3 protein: CASRAVAGWVNNEQFF. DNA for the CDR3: TGTGCTAGCCGTGCCGTAGCTGGATGGGTAAACAATGAGCAGTTCTTC. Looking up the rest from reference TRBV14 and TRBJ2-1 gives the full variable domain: EAGVTQFPSHSVIEKGQTVTLRCDPISGHDNLYWYRRVMGKEIKFLLHFVKESKQDESGMPNNRFLAERTGGTYSTLKVQPAELEDSGVYFCASRAVAGWVNNEQFFGPGTRLTVL.

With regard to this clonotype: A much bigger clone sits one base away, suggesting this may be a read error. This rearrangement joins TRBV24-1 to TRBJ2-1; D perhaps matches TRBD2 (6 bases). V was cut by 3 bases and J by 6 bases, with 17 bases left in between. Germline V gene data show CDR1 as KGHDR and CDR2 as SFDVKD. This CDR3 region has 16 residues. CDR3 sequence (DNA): TGTGCCACCAGTGATGTAAGCGGGTCCAGGTTCAATGAGCAGTTCTTC. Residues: CATSDVSGSRFNEQFF.

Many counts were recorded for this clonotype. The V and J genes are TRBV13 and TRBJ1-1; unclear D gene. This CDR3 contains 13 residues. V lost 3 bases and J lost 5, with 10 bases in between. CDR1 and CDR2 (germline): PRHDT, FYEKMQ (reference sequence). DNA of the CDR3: TGTGCCAGCAGCTTTGAATCCGGAACTGAAGCTTTCTTT. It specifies CASSFESGTEAFF.

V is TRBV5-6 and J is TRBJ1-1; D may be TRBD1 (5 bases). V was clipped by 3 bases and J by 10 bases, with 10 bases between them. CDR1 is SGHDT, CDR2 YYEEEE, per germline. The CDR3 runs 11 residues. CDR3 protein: CASSYEGRAFF. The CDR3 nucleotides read TGTGCCAGCAGCTATGAGGGACGAGCTTTCTTT.

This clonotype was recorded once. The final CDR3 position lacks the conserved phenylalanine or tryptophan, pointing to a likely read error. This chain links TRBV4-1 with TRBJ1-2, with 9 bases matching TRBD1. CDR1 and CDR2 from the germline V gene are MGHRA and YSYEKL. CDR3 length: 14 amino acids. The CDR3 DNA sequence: TGCACCAGCAGCCTGGACAGGGGTGCGTATGGCTACACCATC. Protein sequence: CTSSLDRGAYGYTI.

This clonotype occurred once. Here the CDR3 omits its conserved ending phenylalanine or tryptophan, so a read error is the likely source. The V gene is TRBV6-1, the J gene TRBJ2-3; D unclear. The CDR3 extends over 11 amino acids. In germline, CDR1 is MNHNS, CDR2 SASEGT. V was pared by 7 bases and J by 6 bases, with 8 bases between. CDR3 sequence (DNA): TGTGCCAGCAATTTCTGGGATACGCAGTATCTT. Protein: CASNFWDTQYL.

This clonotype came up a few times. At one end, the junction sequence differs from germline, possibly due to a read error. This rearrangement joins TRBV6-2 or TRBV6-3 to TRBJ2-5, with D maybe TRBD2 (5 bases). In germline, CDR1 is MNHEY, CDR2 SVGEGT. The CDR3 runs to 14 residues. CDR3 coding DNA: TGTGCCAGCAGTTCCGGGGAATTTCAAGAGACCCATTACTTC. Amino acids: CASSSGEFQETHYF.

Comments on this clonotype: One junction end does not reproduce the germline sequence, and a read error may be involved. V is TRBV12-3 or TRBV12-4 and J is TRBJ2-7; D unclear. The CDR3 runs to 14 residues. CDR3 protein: CASSSPGDSYEHYF. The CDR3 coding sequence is TGTGCCAGCAGTTCCCCGGGCGACTCTTACGAGCACTACTTC.

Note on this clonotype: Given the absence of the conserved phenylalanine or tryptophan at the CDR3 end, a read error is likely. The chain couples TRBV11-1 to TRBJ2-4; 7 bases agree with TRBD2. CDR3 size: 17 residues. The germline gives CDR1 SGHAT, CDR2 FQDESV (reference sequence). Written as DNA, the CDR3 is TGTGCCAGTAGCTTTCCCGGGACTATAGGGACCAAAAACATTCAGTACTCC. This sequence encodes CASSFPGTIGTKNIQYS.

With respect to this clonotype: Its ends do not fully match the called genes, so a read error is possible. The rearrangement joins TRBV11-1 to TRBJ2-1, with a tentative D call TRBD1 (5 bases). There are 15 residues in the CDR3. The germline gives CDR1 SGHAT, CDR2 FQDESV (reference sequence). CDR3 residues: CASSFQGTPDNEQFF. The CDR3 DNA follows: TGTGCCAGCAGCTTCCAGGGAACGCCGGACAATGAACAGTTCTTC.

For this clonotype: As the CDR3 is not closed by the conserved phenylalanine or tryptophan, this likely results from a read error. As DNA, the CDR3 is TGTGCCAGCGGTCCGGGACAGTCGACCGCGGAAAAACTGTTTTTA. Amino acids: CASGPGQSTAEKLFL. This rearrangement joins TRBV28 to TRBJ1-4; 7 bases are a match to TRBD1. CDR3 length: 15 amino acids. Germline values: CDR1 MDHEN, CDR2 SYDVKM. Germline trimming cut 8 bases from V and 8 bases from J; bases unmatched to any gene: 14.

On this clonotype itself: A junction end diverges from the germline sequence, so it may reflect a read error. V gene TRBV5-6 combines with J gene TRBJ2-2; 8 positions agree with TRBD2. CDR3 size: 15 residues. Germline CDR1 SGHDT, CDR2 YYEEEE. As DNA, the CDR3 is TGTGCCAGCAACTTGGGACTAGTGGGCACCGGGGAGCTGTTTTTT. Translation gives CASNLGLVGTGELFF.

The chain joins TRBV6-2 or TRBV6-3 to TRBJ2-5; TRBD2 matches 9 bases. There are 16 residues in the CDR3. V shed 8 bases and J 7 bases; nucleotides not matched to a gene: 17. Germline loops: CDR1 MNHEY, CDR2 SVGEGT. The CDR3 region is CASGWPQAGGMGTQYF. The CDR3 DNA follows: TGTGCCAGCGGTTGGCCTCAAGCGGGGGGAATGGGGACCCAGTACTTC.

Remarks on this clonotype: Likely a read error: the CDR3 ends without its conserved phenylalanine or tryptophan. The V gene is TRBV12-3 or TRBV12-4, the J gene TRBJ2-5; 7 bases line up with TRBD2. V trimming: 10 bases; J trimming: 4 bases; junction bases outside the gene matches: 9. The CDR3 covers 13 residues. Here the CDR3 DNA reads TGTGCCATCAGCCGAAGCGGGACAGAGACCCAGTACCTT. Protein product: CAISRSGTETQYL.